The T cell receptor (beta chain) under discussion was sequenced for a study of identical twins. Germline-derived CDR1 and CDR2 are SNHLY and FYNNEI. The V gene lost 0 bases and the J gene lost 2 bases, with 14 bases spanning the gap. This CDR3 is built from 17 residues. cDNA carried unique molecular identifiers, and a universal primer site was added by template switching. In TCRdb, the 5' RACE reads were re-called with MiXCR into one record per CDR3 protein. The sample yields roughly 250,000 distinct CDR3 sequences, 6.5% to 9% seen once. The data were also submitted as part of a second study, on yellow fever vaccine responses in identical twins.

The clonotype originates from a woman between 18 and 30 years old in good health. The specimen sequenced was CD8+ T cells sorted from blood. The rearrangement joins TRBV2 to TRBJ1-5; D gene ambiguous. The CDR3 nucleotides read TGTGCCAGCAGTGAAGCTGAGCTCCGTCCGGGCAATCAGCCCCAGCATTTT. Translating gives CASSEAELRPGNQPQHF. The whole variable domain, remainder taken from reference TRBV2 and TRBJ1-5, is EPEVTQTPSHQVTQMGQEVILRCVPISNHLYFYWYRQILGQKVEFLVSFYNNEISEKSEIFDDQFSVERPDGSNFTLKIRSTKLEDSAMYFCASSEAELRPGNQPQHFGDGTRLSIL.